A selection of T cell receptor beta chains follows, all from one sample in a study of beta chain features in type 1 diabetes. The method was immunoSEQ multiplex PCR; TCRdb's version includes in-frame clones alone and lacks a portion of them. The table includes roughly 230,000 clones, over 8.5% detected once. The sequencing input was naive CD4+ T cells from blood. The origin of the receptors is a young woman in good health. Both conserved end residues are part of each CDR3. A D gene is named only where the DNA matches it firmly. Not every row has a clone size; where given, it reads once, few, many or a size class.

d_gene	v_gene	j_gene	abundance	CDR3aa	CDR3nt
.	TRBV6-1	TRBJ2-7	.	CASTRVGDEQYF	TGTGCCAGCACTAGGGTCGGGGACGAGCAGTACTTC
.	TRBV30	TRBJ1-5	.	CAWSVRGGGQPQHF	TGTGCCTGGAGTGTACGGGGGGGCGGGCAGCCCCAGCATTTT
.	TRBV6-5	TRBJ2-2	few	CASSYFDSRTGELFF	TGTGCCAGCAGTTACTTTGACAGTAGGACCGGGGAGCTGTTTTTT
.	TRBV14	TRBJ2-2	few	CASSQETYNTGELFF	TGTGCCAGCAGCCAGGAGACTTATAACACCGGGGAGCTGTTTTTT
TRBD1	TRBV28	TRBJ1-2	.	CAGQGAPNYGYTF	TGTGCCGGACAGGGGGCCCCTAACTATGGCTACACCTTC
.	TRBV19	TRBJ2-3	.	CASSVAGSGTDTQYF	TGTGCCAGTAGTGTGGCGGGGTCCGGGACAGATACGCAGTATTTT
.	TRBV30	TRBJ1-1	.	CAWSASLKNTEAFF	TGTGCCTGGAGTGCGAGCCTGAAGAACACTGAAGCTTTCTTT
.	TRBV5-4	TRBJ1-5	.	CASRHRTGNQPQHF	TGTGCCAGCAGGCACAGGACCGGCAATCAGCCCCAGCATTTT
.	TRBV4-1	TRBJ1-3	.	CASSQVGAAGNTIYF	TGCGCCAGCAGCCAAGTGGGAGCGGCTGGAAACACCATATATTTT
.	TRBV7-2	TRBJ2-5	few	CASSLDYFQETQYF	TGTGCCAGCAGCTTAGACTATTTCCAAGAGACCCAGTACTTC
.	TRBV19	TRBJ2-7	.	CASANSYEQYF	TGTGCCAGTGCGAACTCCTACGAGCAGTACTTC
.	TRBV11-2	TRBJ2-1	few	CASSLRVAAGNEQFF	TGTGCCAGCAGCCTACGTGTAGCGGCGGGGAATGAGCAGTTCTTC
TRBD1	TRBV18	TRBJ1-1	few	CASSPYPRTGGRNTEAFF	TGTGCCAGCTCACCCTACCCTCGGACAGGGGGCCGAAACACTGAAGCTTTCTTT
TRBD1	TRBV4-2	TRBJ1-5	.	CASSPEQGAQPQHF	TGTGCCAGCAGCCCAGAACAGGGGGCCCAGCCCCAGCATTTT
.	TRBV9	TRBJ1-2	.	CASSVRGDYGYTF	TGTGCCAGCAGCGTACGGGGGGACTATGGCTACACCTTC
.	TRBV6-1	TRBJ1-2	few	CASSENPGLADYGYTF	TGTGCCAGCAGTGAAAACCCGGGGTTAGCGGACTATGGCTACACCTTC
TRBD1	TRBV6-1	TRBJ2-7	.	CASIEGGQKYEQYF	TGTGCCAGCATCGAAGGGGGACAGAAGTACGAGCAGTACTTC
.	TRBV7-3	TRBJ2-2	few	CASSPTRAGELFF	TGTGCCAGCAGCCCGACTAGAGCCGGGGAGCTGTTTTTT
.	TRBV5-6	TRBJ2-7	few	CASSKTGTYEQYF	TGTGCCAGCAGCAAAACAGGGACCTACGAGCAGTACTTC
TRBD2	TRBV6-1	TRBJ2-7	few	CAISEVGTSGRLGEQYF	TGTGCCATCAGTGAGGTCGGGACTAGCGGGAGGCTTGGCGAGCAGTACTTC
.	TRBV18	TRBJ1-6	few	CASSPPGQGSQPLHF	TGTGCCAGCTCACCACCTGGGCAGGGGTCTCAACCCCTCCACTTT
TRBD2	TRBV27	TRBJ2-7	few	CASSRGGGQSYEQYF	TGTGCCAGCAGTCGCGGGGGGGGACAGTCCTACGAGCAGTACTTC
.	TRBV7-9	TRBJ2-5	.	CASSSFSRTQYF	TGTGCCAGCAGCTCCTTCTCGAGGACCCAGTACTTC
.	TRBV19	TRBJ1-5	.	CASSMSEDGNQPQHF	TGTGCCAGTAGTATGTCCGAGGATGGCAATCAGCCCCAGCATTTT
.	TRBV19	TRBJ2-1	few	CASSILGYRVEQFF	TGTGCCAGTAGTATACTGGGCTACAGGGTTGAGCAGTTCTTC
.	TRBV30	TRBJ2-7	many	CAWSVLDEQYF	TGTGCCTGGAGTGTCTTAGACGAGCAGTACTTC
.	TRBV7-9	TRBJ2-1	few	CASSPGQYNEQFF	TGTGCCAGCAGCCCTGGACAGTACAATGAGCAGTTCTTC
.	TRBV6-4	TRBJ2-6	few	CASSDSWRNSGANVLTF	TGTGCCAGCAGTGACTCGTGGAGAAACTCTGGGGCCAACGTCCTGACTTTC